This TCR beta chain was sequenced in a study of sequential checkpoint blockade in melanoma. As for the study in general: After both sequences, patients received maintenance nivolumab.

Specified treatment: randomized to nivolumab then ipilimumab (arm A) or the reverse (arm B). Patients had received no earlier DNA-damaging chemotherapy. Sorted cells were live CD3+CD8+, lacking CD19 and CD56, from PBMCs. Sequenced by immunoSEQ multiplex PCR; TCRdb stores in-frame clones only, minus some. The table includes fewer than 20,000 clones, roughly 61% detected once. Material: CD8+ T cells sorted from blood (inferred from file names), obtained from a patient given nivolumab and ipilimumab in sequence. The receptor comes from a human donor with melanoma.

The CDR3 spells CASSLGVLAGGDEQFF. DNA for the CDR3: TGTGCCAGCAGCTTAGGAGTACTAGCGGGAGGGGATGAGCAGTTCTTC. The J gene is TRBJ2-1, the V gene TRBV13; 13 bases are shared with TRBD2. The CDR3 spans 16 residues. Germline V CDR1 and CDR2: PRHDT, FYEKMQ (reference sequence). The ends lost 0 bases at V and 8 bases at J; junction bases unmatched: 4.